Reported below is one T cell receptor beta chain. This clonotype occurred many times. Base qualities were left out, and no much larger clone turns up one base away. Synthesis of TCR cDNA relied on 5'RACE template switching, a step that introduced a universal primer site along with unique molecular identifiers. cDNA synthesis was primed from both the TCR alpha and TCR beta constant segments. Library amplification involved two PCR steps, and the second step added sample barcodes and sequencing adapters. Sequencing of libraries was performed on Illumina HiSeq 2500 (2x100 bp) or NovaSeq (2x150 bp). In the paper's pipeline: MIGEC handled demultiplexing of reads and collapsing into UMI consensus sequences, while MiXCR performed V(D)J alignment. Vaccine-responding clonotypes were identified with edgeR using replicate PBMC samples, with FDR below 0.01 and a log2 fold change above 5 up to day 15 being required. Each bulk clonotype was labeled CD4 or CD8 based on which sequenced repertoire, CD4 or CD8, contained the clonotype at higher abundance. Clonotypes enriched at least 10-fold in dextramer-positive versus dextramer-negative fractions were classed as NS4B-specific, and CD4-biased clonotypes were left out. TCRdb reanalyzed the raw reads on its own, using fastp at Q25 for trimming and MiXCR for clone calling, and kept in-frame beta chains. One record per CDR3 amino acid sequence lists the most common genes and DNA. The V and J calls come from TCRdb's annotation, not from the publication. This sample lists more than 35,000 distinct CDR3 sequences; roughly 7% were detected once. The top ten hold roughly 15% of the sample.

V is clipped by 2 bases and J by 6 bases, and the sequence between their germline boundaries is 13 bases long. Measured from the cysteine to the phenylalanine, the CDR3 is 15 residues long. Of all the DNA, just the CDR3 is kept, 45 bases in frame from base 1. CDR1 and CDR2, looked up from the germline V gene, are SGHTA and FQGNSA. This specimen comes from a study of T cells after yellow fever vaccination (dated by TCRdb to between 2017 and 2020). In the study overall: The SMART-Seq v4 Ultra Low Input RNA kit was used to prepare libraries from fractions with low cell numbers. To track T-cell clones before and after primary and booster YFV17D yellow fever vaccination, bulk TCR alpha and beta repertoires were sequenced longitudinally. The cohort comprised two healthy male donors, one aged 18 to 30 and one aged 30 to 40 years. Blood samples were taken at several timepoints before and after primary and secondary immunization, and bulk PBMC replicates and cell subsets were isolated. The paper's findings and limits, for the study overall: The secondary T-cell response was weaker than the primary response but faster, peaking on day 5 instead of day 15. Computational filtering was required because FACS-sorted repertoires could contain abundant contaminating clonotypes from the bulk population. After the booster, most of the clones that had expanded following primary vaccination were detected again (around 95% of CD4 and around 87% of CD8), which suggests that memory was broadly maintained. A small fraction of clonotypes appeared in both the CD4 and CD8 compartments, likely as a result of convergent recombination. Only a couple of donors were included in the study, so the extent to which the findings can be generalized is limited.

Read against the paper, the sample's treatment or condition label means: live attenuated yellow fever vaccine strain. PBMCs were isolated from peripheral blood using a standard Ficoll-Paque protocol. With anti-CD3 and anti-CD8 staining plus a dextramer loaded with the yellow fever NS4B epitope peptide, the researchers sorted epitope-specific CD8 T cells. TriZol was used to extract RNA from bulk PBMCs, CD4 and CD8 fractions, and dextramer-positive and dextramer-negative fractions. The source was CD8+ T cells not binding an NS4B(214-222) dextramer, sorted from PBMCs, collected 45 days after the yellow fever booster vaccination. What this sample's cell subset or site label stands for: NS4B epitope dextramer-negative CD8 T cells. Here the chain combines TRBV7-2 and TRBJ2-2; a tentative D match to TRBD1 spans 6 bases. The TCR was taken from a man under 40 who received the YFV17D yellow fever vaccine. The DNA sequence follows: TGTGCCAGCAGCTTAATCGGGACAAGTTCCGGGGAGCTGTTTTTT. The resulting protein is CASSLIGTSSGELFF.